This T cell receptor beta chain was observed in a study of cytomegalovirus exposure and HLA in healthy donors. In the study overall: A later analysis reported the 100 to 150 validation repertoires used the same platform as the approximately 650 first-cohort repertoires. Overall study results and limits: Researchers counted over 150 TCR beta chains as cytomegalovirus-associated. CMV antigen specificity was confirmed in vitro for three CMV-associated chains.

Details on this clone: Antigen specificity is unknown.

The table came from immunoSEQ multiplex PCR; TCRdb's copy has only in-frame clones and leaves some out. The table includes some 180,000 clones, about three quarters detected once. V was trimmed by 4 bases and J by 3 bases, leaving 12 bases between them. Germline CDR1 and CDR2: MDHEN and SYDVKM. The CDR3 is made up of 15 amino acids. The chain uses TRBV28 and TRBJ1-4; no clear D gene. The clonotype comes from a woman aged 30 to 39 in good health and CMV-seronegative. The source material was PBMCs. The CDR3 sequence is CASSSLGEANEKLFF. As DNA, the CDR3 is TGTGCCAGCAGTTCCCTCGGAGAGGCTAATGAAAAACTGTTTTTT.